This TCR beta chain is drawn from a study of CD8+ T cells in alopecia areata (dated by TCRdb to the late 2010s). Context from the whole study: Treated patients were enrolled in an open-label pilot trial of oral tofacitinib at 5 to 10 mg twice daily for moderate-to-severe alopecia areata. Tofacitinib was administered for 6 to 18 months, and 6 months of follow-up off drug were then conducted to assess delayed response and recurrence. Disease severity in treated patients was measured with the SALT score, which quantifies the percentage of affected scalp surface area. The study used high-throughput TCRbeta sequencing to examine T cell clonal expansion in alopecia areata, in both the C3H/HeJ mouse model and human patients. On the human side, TCRbeta sequencing was run on scalp tissue and on sorted CD4+ and CD8+ peripheral blood T cells from healthy controls and from alopecia areata patients with either patchy or totalis/universalis disease. Patients on tofacitinib were biopsied at baseline and after 4 and 24 weeks of treatment, and several of the patients also had a later scalp biopsy. Scalp clonality was compared among normal scalp (n=4), patchy alopecia areata scalp (n=8), and alopecia totalis/universalis scalp (n=8). RNA came from the PAXgene miRNA kit for fixed scalp, the miRNeasy kit for PBMCs, and the RNeasy kit for mouse skin. TCRbeta CDR3 regions were amplified by immunoSEQ multiplex PCR using 35 Vbeta forward and 13 Jbeta reverse primers.

Compared with germline, V lacks 2 bases and J lacks 6 bases; bases without a gene match: 6. Sequences SGHRS (CDR1) and YFSETQ (CDR2) are obtained from the germline V gene. From its cysteine to its phenylalanine, the CDR3 spans 16 amino acids. The kept DNA is CDR3 alone, 48 bases in frame from the first base. As regards this clone: Its antigen is not yet known. No base-level quality is on record; no much larger clone is a single base apart.

The study at large found these results: Compared with normal scalp, lesional scalp had higher clonality and more expanded CD8+ clones, particularly in alopecia totalis/universalis, a pattern that suggests antigenic drive. The treated cohort was small, with a single nonresponder, so links between baseline CD8+ expansion and response need larger studies. Tofacitinib significantly decreased scalp clonality and the number of expanded CD8+ clones among the top 100 scalp clones. Compared with mice, TCR sequences shared between patients were less clear, possibly partly because of HLA diversity across the patient population. Many expanded lesional clones persisted in scalp and blood during tofacitinib treatment, which may partly explain relapse after stopping treatment. Unlike mouse skin, where gammadelta T cells dominate, normal human skin contains resident alphabeta T cells that get sequenced too, which complicates analysis of the scalp TCR repertoire.

The library was built by means of the immunoSEQ multiplex PCR assay. RNA was extracted from all samples and reverse transcribed into cDNA as template for TCR sequencing. First-strand cDNA was synthesized using SuperScript III with a 2:1 mix of oligo-dT and random hexamers. A synthetic immune receptor repertoire was used to assess amplification bias, and residual bias was removed computationally. Concerning the study's data processing: Raw reads were preprocessed for error removal, and CDR3 was defined according to IMGT conventions as running from the conserved cysteine to phenylalanine. Clonality was calculated as 1 minus Shannon entropy normalized by log2 of the number of productive unique TCRs. Whether scalp clones were CD4 or CD8 was inferred by matching scalp TCRbeta sequences against CD4 and CD8 repertoires sorted from blood. The table was pulled from immuneACCESS by TCRdb, which kept in-frame rearrangements only. Such tables lose some clones; where checked, under half of the loss comes from unresolved V genes, and the rest has no known cause. V, J and clone size are taken as reported in that table, and D and trimming were inferred from the DNA itself. The sample contains around 170,000 clones, 45% to 60% of them found a single time. The ten largest make up 10% of the sample.

The treatment or condition tag for this specimen amounts to: oral pan-JAK inhibitor, 5-10 mg twice daily. From alopecia areata patients, peripheral blood was collected along with lesional scalp punch biopsies. PBMCs were isolated by density centrifugation and stained for CD3, CD4 and CD8, and CD4+ and CD8+ T cells were sorted on a FACSAria. This TCR was recovered from a human donor with alopecia areata. The V and J genes are TRBV5-1 and TRBJ1-5, with 12 central nucleotides matching TRBD1. Sequenced material: CD8+ T cells sorted from blood, taken between weeks 51 and 54, from a patient treated with tofacitinib. The CDR3 in this case is CASSLGTGGLRQPQHF. The DNA sequence is as follows: TGCGCCAGCAGCTTAGGGACAGGGGGCCTGCGTCAGCCCCAGCATTTT.